This T cell receptor beta chain comes out of a study of siplizumab effects on memory and regulatory T cells. TCRdb's table, derived via immunoSEQ multiplex PCR, lists solely in-frame clones and lacks some. This table has about 100,000 clones, 75% to 95% appearing once. Trimming removed 3 bases from V and 4 bases from J; junction bases left unmatched: 15. In germline, CDR1 is SNHLY, CDR2 FYNNEI. This CDR3 region has 18 residues. This TCR was recovered from a human donor in good health. Source material: CD4+ T cells sorted from blood. The gene calls are TRBV2 and TRBJ1-1; 9 bases fit TRBD1. In DNA form, the CDR3 reads TGTGCCAGCAGTGACGGGACAGGGATTATCTTAGGGTCCACTGAAGCTTTCTTT. Its translation is CASSDGTGIILGSTEAFF.